One sample yielded the 28 T cell receptor beta chains listed below, sequenced in a study of blood T cell repertoires in COVID-19. Method: immunoSEQ multiplex PCR; TCRdb's copy keeps in-frame clones and lacks some. The sample has 350,000 or so clones, 80% to 90% seen once. The sequenced material came from PBMCs or T cells enriched from blood (not recorded which). Every receptor here comes from a woman aged 40 to 50 with acute COVID-19.

V and J are TRBV9 and TRBJ2-3; no definite D call. This CDR3 comprises 15 residues. Per the germline V gene, CDR1 is SGDLS and CDR2 is YYNGEE. The V end was cut by 1 base, the J end by 10 bases, with 19 bases between. This CDR3 is CASSVTPSPNGAQYF. CDR3 DNA sequence: TGTGCCAGCAGCGTAACCCCAAGTCCCAACGGTGCGCAGTATTTT.

The J gene is TRBJ2-7, the V gene TRBV3-1 (or the pseudogene TRBV3-2); TRBD2 might be the D (6 bases). CDR3 size: 15 residues. The V and J ends lost 1 base and 3 bases respectively, with 13 bases between them. Germline assignment: CDR1 LGHDT and CDR2 YNNKEL (reference sequence). In nucleotides, the CDR3 is TGTGCCAGCAGCCAAGGGGGGGAGCCCTTCTACGAGCAGTACTTC. It is translated as CASSQGGEPFYEQYF.

This chain links TRBV19 with TRBJ2-7; a possible D gene is TRBD2 (6 bases). The ends were cut back, 1 base at V and 7 bases at J, with 11 bases in the middle. Germline CDR1 and CDR2: LNHDA and SQIVND (reference sequence). The CDR3 extends over 13 amino acids. The CDR3 here is CASSIVGGVEQYF. The DNA for the CDR3 is TGTGCCAGTAGTATAGTTGGAGGGGTTGAGCAGTACTTC.

With regard to this clone: The same CDR3 can be traced to other DNA sequences in this sample. The chain carries TRBV29-1 and TRBJ1-5; no reliable D call. This CDR3 spans 13 amino acids. Germline CDR1 reads SQVTM; CDR2 reads ANQGSEA. Between the trimmed V and J ends, which lost 6 bases and 7 bases, there was a span of 16 bases. CDR3 nucleotide sequence: TGCAGCGTATCACAGTCCCCTGGGCAGCCCCAGCATTTT. As protein: CSVSQSPGQPQHF. Combining the CDR3 with reference TRBV29-1 and TRBJ1-5 gives the whole variable domain SAVISQKPSRDICQRGTSLTIQCQVDSQVTMMFWYRQQPGQSLTLIATANQGSEATYESGFVIDKFPISRPNLTFSTLTVSNMSPEDSSIYLCSVSQSPGQPQHFGDGTRLSIL.

This chain links TRBV12-3 or TRBV12-4 with TRBJ2-7; weak D call: TRBD1 (5 bases). With 4 bases removed from V and 6 bases from J, the gap between germline ends came to 13 bases. The CDR3 is 13 residues long. The CDR3 nucleotides read TGTGCCAGCAGTTATTTGTGGGGCTCCGAGCAGTACTTC. Its protein product is CASSYLWGSEQYF.

The chain uses TRBV12-3 or TRBV12-4 and TRBJ1-2; D is uncertain. The CDR3 has 13 amino acids. Trimming pared 3 bases from V and 4 bases from J, leaving 9 bases between. Here the CDR3 reads CASSFSGFYGYTF. Written as DNA, the CDR3 is TGTGCCAGCAGTTTCAGCGGATTCTATGGCTACACCTTC.

The chain joins TRBV15 to TRBJ2-7, with a weak D call TRBD1 (5 bases). The CDR3 consists of 15 residues. Trimming took 0 bases from V and 4 from J, leaving 13 bases between them. Germline V CDR1 and CDR2: LNHNV, YYDKDF (reference sequence). The CDR3 DNA sequence: TGTGCCACCAGCAGAGATCACTCAGGGATTTACGAGCAGTACTTC. Its translation: CATSRDHSGIYEQYF.

V and J are TRBV7-2 and TRBJ2-1, with D possibly TRBD2 on 6 matching bases. Trimming shortened V by 5 bases and J by 12 bases, and 17 bases separated the two germline ends. The CDR3 is 13 amino acids. The germline gives CDR1 SGHTA, CDR2 FQGNSA. CDR3 sequence: CASSLPAGSGQFF. The CDR3, as DNA: TGTGCCAGCAGCCTACCCGCCGGTAGCGGGCAGTTCTTC.

The chain joins TRBV24-1 to TRBJ2-7; D not certain. The CDR3 consists of 11 residues. V lost 4 bases and J 7 bases, leaving 7 bases between the germline ends. In germline, CDR1 is KGHDR, CDR2 SFDVKD. CDR3 sequence: CATSEAGEQYF. CDR3 in DNA: TGTGCCACCAGTGAGGCAGGAGAGCAGTACTTC.

The CDR3, as DNA: TGTGCCAGCAGTTACGCCGCGGGGGGGCCGATGGATACGCAGTATTTT. Protein product: CASSYAAGGPMDTQYF. The chain recombines TRBV6-2 or TRBV6-3 with TRBJ2-3, with 9 bases identical to TRBD2. The V gene's germline CDR1 is MNHEY and CDR2 SVGEGT. The junction had 9 bases not matched to a gene; V was cut back by 2 bases and J by 6 bases. The CDR3 spans 16 residues.

The rearrangement links TRBV19 to TRBJ1-1; TRBD1 might be the D (6 bases). V gave up 9 bases and J gave up 0 bases, with 17 bases separating them. The CDR3 runs 15 residues. CDR1 is LNHDA and CDR2 is SQIVND in the germline V gene (reference sequence). Here the CDR3 reads CASSQGKGVNTEAFF. The CDR3 nucleotides read TGTGCCAGCTCTCAAGGGAAGGGGGTGAACACTGAAGCTTTCTTT. Filled out from reference TRBV19 and TRBJ1-1, the complete variable domain reads DGGITQSPKYLFRKEGQNVTLSCEQNLNHDAMYWYRQDPGQGLRLIYYSQIVNDFQKGDIAEGYSVSREKKESFPLTVTSAQKNPTAFYLCASSQGKGVNTEAFFGQGTRLTVV.

The chain employs TRBV10-2 and TRBJ2-3; 9 bases agree with TRBD2. The V segment lost 8 bases and the J segment 2 bases; nucleotides outside the gene matches: 11. Germline loops: CDR1 WSHSY, CDR2 SAAADI. The CDR3 covers 16 residues. CDR3 coding DNA: TGCGCCAGCGCCCTGACTAGCGGCGAACCCACAGATACGCAGTATTTT. It is translated as CASALTSGEPTDTQYF.

The rearrangement joins TRBV2 to TRBJ2-1, with D perhaps TRBD2 (6 bases). Trimming took off 3 bases at V and 10 bases at J, with 16 bases between the two ends. Per the germline V gene, CDR1 is SNHLY and CDR2 is FYNNEI. The CDR3 covers 14 residues. CDR3 sequence reads: CASSDLRTIWEQFF. The CDR3 nucleotides are TGTGCCAGCAGTGACCTACGGACTATTTGGGAGCAGTTCTTC.

V and J are TRBV2 and TRBJ1-1; a possible D gene is TRBD1 (5 bases). V was clipped by 8 bases and J by 4 bases, with 11 bases between them. The CDR3 loop spans 12 amino acids. The germline gives CDR1 SNHLY, CDR2 FYNNEI. CDR3 sequence (DNA): TGTGCCAGCTCAAGGGGAGGCACTGAAGCTTTCTTT. Residues: CASSRGGTEAFF.

The V and J genes are TRBV24-1 and TRBJ2-3, with 8 bases fitting TRBD1. V shed 10 bases and J 2 bases; nucleotides not matched to a gene: 13. This CDR3 contains 16 residues. Germline values: CDR1 KGHDR, CDR2 SFDVKD. The CDR3 bases are TGTGCCACGTCCCCCGGAGACAGGGGAAACACAGATACGCAGTATTTT. It translates to CATSPGDRGNTDTQYF.

The CDR3 DNA reads as TGTGCCAGCAGTGAGTTTCAGGGGAGCTCCTACAATGAGCAGTTCTTC. Translated, it gives CASSEFQGSSYNEQFF. The chain joins TRBV25-1 to TRBJ2-1; D perhaps matches TRBD1 (6 bases). The CDR3 spans 16 residues. The germline gives CDR1 MGHDK, CDR2 SYGVNS. V was cut by 3 bases and J by 0 bases, with 12 bases left in between. Full variable domain (missing parts from reference TRBV25-1 and TRBJ2-1): EADIYQTPRYLVIGTGKKITLECSQTMGHDKMYWYQQDPGMELHLIHYSYGVNSTEKGDLSSESTVSRIRTEHFPLTLESARPSHTSQYLCASSEFQGSSYNEQFFGPGTRLTVL.

The rearrangement links TRBV27 to TRBJ2-3; tentative D call: TRBD1 (6 bases). V shed 2 bases and J shed 0 bases, with 9 bases lying between them. Germline V CDR1 and CDR2: MNHEY, SMNVEV (reference sequence). The CDR3 is 15 amino acids. The CDR3 here is CASSLGGYSTDTQYF. The CDR3 DNA is TGTGCCAGCAGTTTAGGGGGCTATAGCACAGATACGCAGTATTTT.

The CDR3 loop reads CATSNPGTDTQYF. The CDR3 DNA reads as TGTGCCACCAGCAACCCAGGGACAGATACGCAGTATTTT. This chain links TRBV24-1 with TRBJ2-3; weak D call: TRBD1 (5 bases). Trimming took off 7 bases at V and 3 bases at J, with 10 bases between the two ends. The CDR3 length is 13 residues. In germline, CDR1 is KGHDR, CDR2 SFDVKD.

The genes are TRBV27 and TRBJ2-1; 8 bases align to TRBD2. The CDR3 loop spans 15 amino acids. V lost 5 bases to trimming and J lost 8 bases; unmatched junction nucleotides: 11. CDR1 is MNHEY and CDR2 is SMNVEV in the germline V gene (reference sequence). The CDR3 DNA sequence: TGTGCCAGCAGTCGACCCCCCAGCGGGAGTTATGAGCAGTTCTTC. Amino acid sequence: CASSRPPSGSYEQFF.

J is TRBJ1-5 and V is TRBV6-2 or TRBV6-3; D might be TRBD1 (5 bases). Trimming took 6 bases from V and 0 from J, leaving 18 bases between them. Per germline, CDR1 MNHEY and CDR2 SVGEGT. The CDR3 is made up of 17 amino acids. The CDR3 reads CASRPRKGLYSNQPQHF. The CDR3 DNA sequence: TGTGCCAGCAGGCCTCGTAAGGGGCTATATAGCAATCAGCCCCAGCATTTT.

This rearrangement joins TRBV2 to TRBJ1-5; 8 bases map to TRBD1. Trimming at V came to 6 bases and at J to 5 bases, leaving 9 bases not matched to a gene. In germline, CDR1 is SNHLY, CDR2 FYNNEI. This CDR3 is 15 amino acids long. CDR3 bases: TGTGCCAGCAGCACTCGACAGGGGTCCTATCAGCCCCAGCATTTT. As protein: CASSTRQGSYQPQHF.

The sample holds one count of this clone. The V and J genes are TRBV2 and TRBJ1-5; D may be TRBD1 (5 bases). The V end lost 6 bases, the J end lost 5 bases, and 11 bases lay between the germline ends. This CDR3 contains 13 residues. The V gene's germline CDR1 is SNHLY and CDR2 FYNNEI. The CDR3 loop reads CASRKRGDQPQHF. The CDR3 bases are TGTGCCAGCAGAAAACGGGGGGATCAGCCCCAGCATTTT.

The chain recombines TRBV6-1 with TRBJ2-4, with D possibly matching TRBD2 (8 bases). Looked up from germline, CDR1 is MNHNS and CDR2 is SASEGT. V lost 0 bases, J lost 0 bases, and 33 bases lay in between. The CDR3 extends over 24 amino acids. The CDR3 sequence is CASSEADRLGLGLAQSSAKNIQYF. As DNA, the CDR3 is TGTGCCAGCAGTGAAGCGGACAGGCTAGGCTTAGGACTAGCTCAGAGTTCAGCCAAAAACATTCAGTACTTC.

The rearrangement uses TRBV6-5 and TRBJ1-6; no reliable D call. This CDR3 has 13 residues. CDR1 and CDR2 (germline): MNHEY, SVGAGI. Trimming pared 9 bases from V and 3 bases from J, leaving 9 bases between. As DNA, the CDR3 is TGTGCCAGATCAGAGGTCTATAATTCACCCCTCCACTTT. Translated: CARSEVYNSPLHF.

This chain uses TRBV11-3 with TRBJ1-5, with unresolved D. The V gene lost 1 base and the J gene lost 0 bases, with 16 bases spanning the gap. Germline CDR1 and CDR2: SGHNT and YENEEA. The CDR3 has 18 amino acids. The CDR3: CASSLGVPEINSNQPQHF. The CDR3 region has the DNA TGTGCCAGCAGCTTAGGAGTCCCGGAGATCAATAGCAATCAGCCCCAGCATTTT.

J is TRBJ1-2 and V is TRBV15; D perhaps matches TRBD1 (5 bases). CDR3 length: 16 amino acids. V lost 6 bases to trimming and J lost 8 bases, with 25 bases between them. Germline CDR1 and CDR2: LNHNV and YYDKDF (reference sequence). CDR3 loop: CATSLKRYGGVGGYTF. CDR3 nucleotides: TGTGCCACCAGTTTGAAGAGATATGGGGGGGTTGGAGGCTACACCTTC.

V and J are TRBV6-6 and TRBJ1-2, with D perhaps TRBD1 (6 bases). CDR3 length: 13 amino acids. Trimming took off 5 bases at V and 7 bases at J, with 14 bases between the two ends. Germline V gene data show CDR1 as MNHNY and CDR2 as SVGAGI (reference sequence). The CDR3 DNA reads as TGTGCCAGCAGTACCAGGGACATCACTGGCTACACCTTC. Translation: CASSTRDITGYTF.

This clone was recorded once. For the CDR3, the DNA is TGTGCCAGCAGTACCGGACTGGTTAGAATTGGGCAGTACTTC. Encoded protein: CASSTGLVRIGQYF. The V gene is TRBV28, the J gene TRBJ2-7; TRBD2 might be the D (5 bases). This CDR3 is 14 amino acids long. The germline V gene encodes CDR1 MDHEN and CDR2 SYDVKM. V lost 5 bases, J lost 9 bases, and 20 bases lay in between.